This T cell receptor (beta chain) emerged from a study of blood T cell repertoires in COVID-19. The wider study: Italy, Spain and the United States were the sources of the convalescent and acute COVID-19 samples. The analysed material was cDNA or gDNA that came from T cells, B-cell-depleted T cells, or PBMCs.

CDR3 size: 15 residues. Per the germline V gene, CDR1 is LGHDT and CDR2 is YNNKEL (reference sequence). Trimming pared 3 bases from V and 7 bases from J, leaving 15 bases between. The table came from immunoSEQ multiplex PCR; TCRdb's copy has only in-frame clones and leaves some out. This sample yields hundreds of thousands of clones, of which approximately 80% are seen a single time; 27% belongs to the top ten. The chain joins TRBV3-1 (or the pseudogene TRBV3-2) to TRBJ2-2, with D perhaps TRBD1 (5 bases). Material for sequencing was peripheral blood. The sequence derives from a middle-aged man with acute or convalescent COVID-19. The CDR3 region has the DNA TGTGCCAGCAGCCATTTCAGGGTACGAGGCGGGGAGCTGTTTTTT. Its protein product is CASSHFRVRGGELFF.